The 32 T cell receptor beta chains given below trace back to one sample, sequenced in a study of blood T cell repertoires in COVID-19. Generated by immunoSEQ multiplex PCR, the TCRdb table keeps only in-frame clones and is missing some. The repertoire has about 64,000 clones, 70% to 90% of them found once; the top ten carry around 10%. The specimen was PBMCs or T cells enriched from blood (not recorded which). The receptors were sampled from a woman in her thirties or forties who had recovered from COVID-19.

The chain carries TRBV6-6 and TRBJ2-7, with a tentative D call TRBD2 (5 bases). The CDR3 is made up of 15 amino acids. Trimming removed 4 bases from V and 6 bases from J, with 19 bases in between. In germline, CDR1 is MNHNY, CDR2 SVGAGI (reference sequence). Written as DNA, the CDR3 is TGTGCCAGCAGTTTCGGACCAGACCGGAGGACCGAGCAGTACTTC. Protein: CASSFGPDRRTEQYF.

The rearrangement uses TRBV7-9 and TRBJ1-2; a possible D gene is TRBD1 (5 bases). The germline V gene encodes CDR1 SEHNR and CDR2 FQNEAQ (reference sequence). V lost 3 bases and J lost 7, with 9 bases in between. The CDR3 spans 12 residues. The CDR3 nucleotides are TGTGCCAGCAGCTTTATCGGGGGTGGCTACACCTTC. Translating gives CASSFIGGGYTF.

This sequence joins TRBV5-8 and TRBJ1-6; D perhaps matches TRBD1 (6 bases). Looked up from germline, CDR1 is SGHTS and CDR2 is YDEGEE. The CDR3 is made up of 14 amino acids. The V end was cut by 1 base, the J end by 10 bases, with 12 bases between. CDR3 protein: CASSLIQGRSPLHF. The CDR3 DNA follows: TGTGCCAGCAGCTTGATCCAGGGGCGATCACCCCTCCACTTT.

This rearrangement joins TRBV27 to TRBJ2-5; 9 nucleotides match TRBD2. Germline V gene data show CDR1 as MNHEY and CDR2 as SMNVEV (reference sequence). The CDR3 consists of 18 residues. The trim removed 6 bases at V and 1 base at J, leaving 15 bases unmatched. The CDR3 region is CASSRSAGTSQFQETQYF. The DNA for the CDR3 is TGTGCCAGCAGCCGGAGCGCCGGGACTAGCCAATTCCAAGAGACCCAGTACTTC.

This clone appeared a single time. V is TRBV6-1 and J is TRBJ1-6; D unresolved. Germline values: CDR1 MNHNS, CDR2 SASEGT. Trimming took off 0 bases at V and 0 bases at J, with 15 bases between the two ends. The CDR3 runs to 19 residues. CDR3 bases: TGTGCCAGCAGTGAAGCTGAAGTCGGTATTAGCTCCTATAATTCACCCCTCCACTTT. Its translation is CASSEAEVGISSYNSPLHF.

The chain is built from TRBV10-3 and TRBJ1-2; a possible D gene is TRBD1 (6 bases). CDR1 is ENHRY, CDR2 SYGVKD, per germline. There are 13 residues in the CDR3. V was trimmed by 6 bases and J by 6 bases, leaving 14 bases between them. In DNA form, the CDR3 reads TGTGCCATCAGCCCTAGCGGGACAAATGGCTACACCTTC. Its protein product is CAISPSGTNGYTF.

V is TRBV7-6 and J is TRBJ2-5; a possible D gene is TRBD2 (6 bases). The CDR3 totals 12 residues. The V and J ends lost 4 bases and 6 bases respectively, with 9 bases between them. Per the germline V gene, CDR1 is SGHVS and CDR2 is FNYEAQ. The CDR3 loop is CASSSGTQTQYF. The CDR3 DNA sequence: TGTGCCAGCAGCTCCGGGACTCAGACCCAGTACTTC.

The rearrangement links TRBV7-3 to TRBJ2-1; D call uncertain. The germline V gene has CDR1 SGHTA and CDR2 FQGTGA. The V gene lost 5 bases and the J gene lost 0 bases, with 8 bases spanning the gap. The CDR3 extends over 14 amino acids. The CDR3 reads CASSPHSSYNEQFF. The CDR3 nucleotides are TGTGCCAGCAGCCCCCACAGCTCCTACAATGAGCAGTTCTTC.

The chain joins TRBV27 to TRBJ2-5; D remains unclear. The CDR3 is made up of 13 amino acids. V was shortened by 2 bases and J by 9 bases, with 13 bases between the two germline ends. Germline V gene data show CDR1 as MNHEY and CDR2 as SMNVEV (reference sequence). DNA of the CDR3: TGTGCCAGCAGTTTAACCCCGGTCGATGCCCAGTACTTC. Translation gives CASSLTPVDAQYF.

The rearrangement uses TRBV6-6 and TRBJ2-7, with 16 bases that match TRBD2. V dropped 5 bases and J dropped 2; count of bases not matched to a gene: 12. The V gene's germline CDR1 is MNHNY and CDR2 SVGAGI (reference sequence). The CDR3 spans 19 residues. CDR3 coding DNA: TGTGCCAGCAGTCCCAGGCGGGGACTAGCGGGGGGGACGGCCTACGAGCAGTACTTC. Amino acid sequence: CASSPRRGLAGGTAYEQYF.

This chain links TRBV6-5 with TRBJ2-2; D may be TRBD1 (5 bases). The CDR3 consists of 15 residues. Trimming took 6 bases from V and 0 from J, leaving 11 bases between them. CDR1 is MNHEY and CDR2 is SVGAGI in the germline V gene. In nucleotides, the CDR3 is TGTGCCAGCAGGCCAGGGATATCGAACACCGGGGAGCTGTTTTTT. This sequence encodes CASRPGISNTGELFF.

The chain combines TRBV6-6 with TRBJ2-7, with a tentative D call TRBD2 (7 bases). CDR1 MNHNY and CDR2 SVGAGI come from the germline V gene (reference sequence). The CDR3 has 15 amino acids. V was clipped by 4 bases and J by 2 bases, with 15 bases between them. CDR3 region: CASSFLRGGTYEQYF. The CDR3 bases are TGTGCCAGCAGTTTTTTGAGGGGGGGGACCTACGAGCAGTACTTC.

The chain is built from TRBV2 and TRBJ2-2, with TRBD2 identical over 7 bases. The length of the CDR3 is 13 residues. J gave up 5 bases and V 6 bases, and 3 bases lay outside the gene matches. Germline-derived CDR1 and CDR2 are SNHLY and FYNNEI. The CDR3 region is CASRPGGTGELFF. DNA for the CDR3: TGTGCCAGCAGACCGGGGGGTACCGGGGAGCTGTTTTTT.

V gene TRBV19 combines with J gene TRBJ2-2; possible D gene TRBD2, 6 bases. CDR1 LNHDA and CDR2 SQIVND come from the germline V gene (reference sequence). This CDR3 spans 17 amino acids. Trimming stripped 7 bases from V and 0 bases from J, with 18 bases between. For the CDR3, the DNA is TGTGCCAGTATGGAGTATGGCCTAGCGACGAACACCGGGGAGCTGTTTTTT. It translates to CASMEYGLATNTGELFF.

The chain employs TRBV5-5 and TRBJ2-1; 7 bases fit TRBD2. Germline-derived CDR1 and CDR2 are SGHKS and YYEKEE (reference sequence). V was clipped by 2 bases and J by 3 bases; unmatched bases: 11. The CDR3 covers 17 residues. CDR3 DNA: TGTGCCAGCAGCTTTAAATTGAGCGCTAGCGGCTACAATGAGCAGTTCTTC. It codes for CASSFKLSASGYNEQFF. The variable domain in full, completed from reference TRBV5-5 and TRBJ2-1, reads DAGVTQSPTHLIKTRGQQVTLRCSPISGHKSVSWYQQVLGQGPQFIFQYYEKEERGRGNFPDRFSARQFPNYSSELNVNALLLGDSALYLCASSFKLSASGYNEQFFGPGTRLTVL.

The gene calls are TRBV6-5 and TRBJ2-7; TRBD1 matches 7 bases. CDR3 length: 13 amino acids. CDR1 and CDR2 from the germline V gene are MNHEY and SVGAGI. After removal of 7 bases from V and 3 bases from J, the junction contained 6 bases not matched to a gene. The CDR3 region is CASKGQLYYEQYF. CDR3 coding DNA: TGTGCCAGCAAGGGACAGCTTTACTACGAGCAGTACTTC.

This clone was seen only once. This chain uses TRBV2 with TRBJ1-2, with D possibly being TRBD1 (6 bases). The CDR3 has 13 residues. Germline CDR1 and CDR2: SNHLY and FYNNEI. Trimming stripped 2 bases from V and 7 bases from J, with 11 bases between. The CDR3 spells CASSETGQLGYTF. CDR3 nucleotide sequence: TGTGCCAGCAGTGAAACAGGGCAACTTGGCTACACCTTC.

The V gene is TRBV5-6, the J gene TRBJ1-2, with 7 positions matching TRBD1. CDR1 is SGHDT and CDR2 is YYEEEE in the germline V gene. The CDR3 is made up of 15 amino acids. Germline trimming cut 4 bases from V and 8 bases from J; bases unmatched to any gene: 14. The CDR3 sequence: CASSLLQGQGDGYTF. The CDR3, as DNA: TGTGCCAGCAGCCTCTTGCAGGGCCAGGGGGACGGCTACACCTTC.

The table lists this clone with a count of one. The chain combines TRBV12-5 with TRBJ2-7; 9 nucleotides line up with TRBD1. Germline values: CDR1 LGHNT, CDR2 FRNRAP. The CDR3 is made up of 15 amino acids. V was pared by 5 bases and J by 2 bases, with 7 bases of the junction left unmatched. CDR3 amino acids: CASGPGTGTPYEQYF. The DNA of the CDR3 is TGTGCTAGTGGTCCGGGGACAGGGACCCCCTACGAGCAGTACTTC.

The V call is TRBV19, the J call TRBJ1-2; no firm D call. This CDR3 has 15 residues. With 2 bases removed from V and 4 bases from J, the gap between germline ends came to 14 bases. CDR1 LNHDA and CDR2 SQIVND come from the germline V gene (reference sequence). As DNA, the CDR3 is TGTGCCAGTAGTATACCCGGTAGAGTTTTCTATGGCTACACCTTC. It specifies CASSIPGRVFYGYTF. Full variable domain (remainder filled in from reference TRBV19 and TRBJ1-2): DGGITQSPKYLFRKEGQNVTLSCEQNLNHDAMYWYRQDPGQGLRLIYYSQIVNDFQKGDIAEGYSVSREKKESFPLTVTSAQKNPTAFYLCASSIPGRVFYGYTFGSGTRLTVV.

The chain has TRBV4-1 and TRBJ1-2; D remains ambiguous. In germline, CDR1 is MGHRA, CDR2 YSYEKL. With 0 bases removed from V and 3 bases from J, the gap between germline ends came to 11 bases. The CDR3 covers 15 residues. The CDR3 DNA follows: TGCGCCAGCAGCCAAGATTCGGCCAGGCACTATGGCTACACCTTC. Translated: CASSQDSARHYGYTF.

This chain connects TRBV10-2 to TRBJ2-3; D might be TRBD2 (5 bases). Germline V gives CDR1 WSHSY, CDR2 SAAADI. V was pared by 6 bases and J by 0 bases, with 22 bases between. This CDR3 contains 18 residues. The CDR3 loop is CASSLTITTSLSTDTQYF. DNA for the CDR3: TGCGCCAGCAGCCTGACCATCACCACTAGTCTAAGCACAGATACGCAGTATTTT.

The chain uses TRBV12-5 and TRBJ2-7; no clear D gene. Trimming removed 1 base at V and 7 bases at J, with 14 bases between. The CDR3 runs 14 residues. The germline gives CDR1 LGHNT, CDR2 FRNRAP. This CDR3 is CASGLGSTVREQYF. CDR3 bases: TGTGCTAGTGGTTTGGGGAGCACGGTGCGAGAGCAGTACTTC.

The rearrangement uses TRBV19 and TRBJ1-2; TRBD1 is a possible D gene (6 bases). The CDR3 covers 17 residues. Germline-derived CDR1 and CDR2 are LNHDA and SQIVND (reference sequence). Trimming took 6 bases from V and 4 from J, leaving 24 bases between them. The CDR3 sequence: CASRPVQGSATPYGYTF. The CDR3 nucleotides read TGTGCCAGTAGACCCGTACAGGGTTCCGCCACTCCCTATGGCTACACCTTC.

The chain uses TRBV19 and TRBJ2-7, with D perhaps TRBD1 (6 bases). This CDR3 is built from 13 residues. Deletions cut 9 bases from V and 3 bases from J, with 15 bases between. Germline values: CDR1 LNHDA, CDR2 SQIVND (reference sequence). The DNA of the CDR3 is TGTGCCAGCAGTCGCCGGGACAACTACGAGCAGTACTTC. Amino acid sequence: CASSRRDNYEQYF.

The rearrangement links TRBV29-1 to TRBJ1-2; the match to TRBD1 covers 10 bases. V was pared by 2 bases and J by 8 bases, with 8 bases of the junction left unmatched. In germline, CDR1 is SQVTM, CDR2 ANQGSEA. There are 14 residues in the CDR3. The CDR3 DNA sequence: TGCAGCGTTGAATTCCGACAGGGGGCACGGGGCTACACCTTC. Translating gives CSVEFRQGARGYTF.

The chain links TRBV4-1 to TRBJ2-3, with 9 bases aligning to TRBD2. From germline, CDR1 is MGHRA and CDR2 YSYEKL. Losses at the gene ends were 0 bases for V and 1 base for J; bases not matched to a gene: 14. The CDR3 extends over 20 amino acids. DNA for the CDR3: TGCGCCAGCAGCCAAGATTCGCTAGCGGGGATGATAAGTGGCACAGATACGCAGTATTTT. Translating gives CASSQDSLAGMISGTDTQYF.

V is TRBV19 and J is TRBJ2-1, with D possibly TRBD1 on 6 matching bases. The CDR3 is made up of 13 amino acids. Germline loops: CDR1 LNHDA, CDR2 SQIVND (reference sequence). Trimming took off 6 bases at V and 9 bases at J, with 15 bases between the two ends. CDR3 coding DNA: TGTGCCAGTAGAGTGGACAGTGAGAGTGAGCAGTTCTTC. This encodes CASRVDSESEQFF.

The chain joins TRBV5-1 to TRBJ1-6; 7 bases map to TRBD1. This CDR3 contains 16 residues. J was trimmed by 6 bases and V by 3 bases; bases with no gene match: 9. CDR1 is SGHRS and CDR2 is YFSETQ in the germline V gene. The DNA of the CDR3 is TGCGCCAGCAGCTCGACAGGGAACGGCCTTAATTCACCCCTCCACTTT. As protein: CASSSTGNGLNSPLHF.

This rearrangement joins TRBV5-4 to TRBJ2-3; 9 bases are a match to TRBD1. V dropped 4 bases and J dropped 5; count of bases not matched to a gene: 8. The CDR3 totals 15 residues. Germline V gene data show CDR1 as SGHNT and CDR2 as YYREEE (reference sequence). The CDR3 nucleotides read TGTGCCAGCAGCGTTCCGGGACAGGGCAGAGATACGCAGTATTTT. Its translation is CASSVPGQGRDTQYF.

This chain uses TRBV10-3 with TRBJ2-3; the match to TRBD2 covers 7 bases. CDR3 length: 14 amino acids. The V and J ends lost 2 bases and 1 base, in that order; junction bases with no gene match: 0. Germline-derived CDR1 and CDR2 are ENHRY and SYGVKD. CDR3 DNA: TGTGCCATCAGTGAGGGACTAGGCACAGATACGCAGTATTTT. It encodes CAISEGLGTDTQYF.

This chain joins TRBV5-1 and TRBJ1-1; 8 bases agree with TRBD1. Germline loops: CDR1 SGHRS, CDR2 YFSETQ. The CDR3 runs 15 residues. The ends lost 3 bases at V and 4 bases at J; junction bases unmatched: 8. The DNA of the CDR3 is TGCGCCAGCAGCTCAGCGACAGGGGAGGTCACTGAAGCTTTCTTT. Amino acids: CASSSATGEVTEAFF.